The rows below give T cell receptor beta chains drawn from one sample of a study of regulatory T cells in long-lasting Graves disease. TCRdb fed the multiplex PCR reads into MiXCR, producing one record per CDR3 protein. The sample shows around 450,000 distinct CDR3 sequences, more than 13% of them seen only once. The sample was also linked to a second study, of T cells in Graves' hyperthyroidism and ophthalmopathy.

The sample here was peripheral blood mononuclear cells (PBMCs), taken at new diagnosis, from a patient treated with antithyroid drugs. The receptors shown here come from a woman in her thirties with Graves disease. The CDR3 runs from the conserved cysteine through the conserved F or W. The D gene is left open where the match is weak. Part of the rows lack a size; the others show once, few, many or a class for expanded clones.

D gene	clone size	V gene	J gene	CDR3 DNA	CDR3 protein
-	-	TRBV4-1	TRBJ2-7	TGCGCCAGCAGCCAAGATAGGGCCCCCGCCTACGAGCAGTACTTC	CASSQDRAPAYEQYF
-	-	TRBV13	TRBJ2-2	TGTGCCAGCAGCTTCCGGAGCGGCAACACCGGGGAGCTGTTTTTT	CASSFRSGNTGELFF
-	many	TRBV10-3	TRBJ2-7	TGTGCCACCGTAGGCGACCTGGGGGCCTACGAGCAGTACTTC	CATVGDLGAYEQYF
TRBD1	many	TRBV28	TRBJ2-1	TGTGCCAGCAGTATCTCAGGGGGCTATGAGCAGTTCTTC	CASSISGGYEQFF
-	-	TRBV29-1	TRBJ2-1	TGCAGCGTTGAAGGTTTGACGGGAAGGCAAGAGACCCAGTTCTTC	CSVEGLTGRQETQFF
-	few	TRBV27	TRBJ2-1	TGTGCCAGCGGCGGAACCATTGGGCAGTTCTTC	CASGGTIGQFF
TRBD1	many	TRBV11-2	TRBJ2-7	TGTGCCAGCAGCGAAACGGGGACAGCCCACGAGCAGTACTTC	CASSETGTAHEQYF
TRBD2	-	TRBV25-1	TRBJ2-2	TGTGCCAGCAGTGGGGCTCTCTCTCGTCTAGCGGCCATTGAGACCGGGGAGCTGTTTTTT	CASSGALSRLAAIETGELFF
-	-	TRBV19	TRBJ2-2	TGTGCCAGTAGTATGGGGCTTAAGAACACCGGGGAGCTGTTTTTT	CASSMGLKNTGELFF
-	many	TRBV28	TRBJ2-5	TGTGCCAGCAGGGCTTACGGGGAGACCCAGTACTTC	CASRAYGETQYF
-	few	TRBV27	TRBJ2-2	TGTGCCAGCAGTTTATCGGTAGGGGAGCTGTTTTTT	CASSLSVGELFF
TRBD2	many	TRBV12-3/TRBV12-4	TRBJ2-7	TGTGCCAGCAGTCGGGGACTAGTTTGTCACTTC	CASSRGLVCHF
-	many	TRBV20-1	TRBJ2-3	TGCAGTGCTAGAGATGTACGCACAGATACGCAGTATTTT	CSARDVRTDTQYF
-	-	TRBV28	TRBJ1-5	TGTGCCAGCAGCAAACTTTTACAGGGCCATGGCAATCAGCCCCAGCATTTT	CASSKLLQGHGNQPQHF
TRBD1	many	TRBV2	TRBJ2-5	TGTGCCAGCAGTGAAGCAATCGCCGGGACAGAAGAGACCCAGTACTTC	CASSEAIAGTEETQYF
-	many	TRBV6-4	TRBJ2-3	TGTGCCAGCAGTAAGGAGGGCACAGATACGCAGTATTTT	CASSKEGTDTQYF
TRBD2	many	TRBV20-1	TRBJ2-1	TGCAGTGCTGAGGAGATAGCGGGTCAGTACAATGAGCAGTTCTTC	CSAEEIAGQYNEQFF
TRBD1	many	TRBV12-3/TRBV12-4	TRBJ1-1	TGTGCCAGCAGTTCATTGACAGGGGAGAACACTAAAGCTTTCTTT	CASSSLTGENTKAFF
-	-	TRBV6-1	TRBJ1-4	TGTGCCAGCAGTCGGACAGTAGCTAATGAAAAACTGTTTTTT	CASSRTVANEKLFF
TRBD2	many	TRBV29-1	TRBJ2-1	TGCAGCGCAGGCGATAGTAGCGGGAGTATAAGCTCCTACAATGAGCAGTTCTTC	CSAGDSSGSISSYNEQFF
TRBD1	many	TRBV12-3/TRBV12-4	TRBJ1-6	TGTGCCAGCAGGCGGACAGGGGGCTCCTATAATTCACCCCTCCACTTT	CASRRTGGSYNSPLHF
-	many	TRBV30	TRBJ2-5	TGTGCCTGGAGTGTACTAGTGCAAGAGACCCAGTACTTC	CAWSVLVQETQYF
TRBD1	-	TRBV19	TRBJ1-2	TGTGCCAGTAGTATGGGCAGGGGGAGCGGCTACACCTTC	CASSMGRGSGYTF
-	many	TRBV20-1	TRBJ2-3	TGCAGTGCTAGAGGACGGGGGCTCGGCACAGATACGCAGTATTTT	CSARGRGLGTDTQYF
TRBD1	many	TRBV30	TRBJ2-7	TGTGCCTGGTCCCAGGACAGGGGTGAAGAGCAGTACTTC	CAWSQDRGEEQYF
TRBD1	few	TRBV9	TRBJ2-7	TGTGCCAGCAGCCCAGGGACAGGGGCTACCTACGAGCAGTACTTC	CASSPGTGATYEQYF